This passage covers 3 T cell receptor beta chains from one sample sequenced in a study of blood T cell repertoires in COVID-19. Profiled with immunoSEQ multiplex PCR; TCRdb holds only in-frame clones, not every one. The table has approximately 110,000 clones, more than 80% seen once. Sequenced: peripheral blood. The source of these receptors is a woman in her thirties or forties with acute or convalescent COVID-19.

The chain employs TRBV27 and TRBJ2-7; 7 bases are a match to TRBD1. In germline, CDR1 is MNHEY, CDR2 SMNVEV (reference sequence). This CDR3 has 14 residues. Trimming cost V 5 bases and J 2 bases; bases outside gene matches: 6. The CDR3 here is CASSVPGQPYEQYF. The CDR3 DNA reads TGTGCCAGCAGTGTTCCGGGACAGCCCTACGAGCAGTACTTC.

The V gene is TRBV6-2 or TRBV6-3, the J gene TRBJ1-4; a weak D match, TRBD1 (6 bases). V lost 5 bases to trimming and J lost 2 bases, with 12 bases between them. There are 15 residues in the CDR3. Germline CDR1 is MNHEY and CDR2 is SVGEGT. The CDR3: CASSPQGDTNEKLFF. CDR3 DNA sequence: TGTGCCAGCAGTCCACAGGGAGACACTAATGAAAAACTGTTTTTT.

The chain has TRBV5-1 and TRBJ2-7; 13 bases fit TRBD2. CDR3 length: 15 amino acids. V was clipped by 3 bases and J by 2 bases; unmatched bases: 2. CDR1 and CDR2 (germline): SGHRS, YFSETQ. The CDR3 DNA sequence: TGCGCCAGCAGCTCAGGGACTAGCGGGGCCTACGAGCAGTACTTC. This gives the protein CASSSGTSGAYEQYF.